The rows below give T cell receptor beta chains drawn from one sample of a study of early stage breast cancer tumors. Assay: immunoSEQ multiplex PCR; the TCRdb copy retains only in-frame clones and omits some. The sample has about 10,000 clones; around 60% are singletons. The sample taken for sequencing was breast tumor tissue. These receptor sequences come from a person between 60 and 69 years old with breast cancer. CDR3s include the opening cysteine and the closing phenylalanine or tryptophan. The D gene is left open where the match is weak. A clone size is listed for some rows: how often the clone was seen (once, few, many), or a class if it is expanded.

>TRBV10-3|TRBD2|TRBJ2-2|NA
TGTGCCATCAGTTCTAGCGGGGGCCATGGAGGGGAGCTGTTTTTT
CAISSSGGHGGELFF
>TRBV5-3|NA|TRBJ2-7|few
TGTGCCAGAAGCTTACTAGCCCCCTACGAGCAGTACTTC
CARSLLAPYEQYF
>TRBV19|NA|TRBJ1-2|NA
TGTGCCAGTAGTATCGACGTCGGGACTAACTATGGCTACACCTTC
CASSIDVGTNYGYTF
>TRBV2|TRBD2|TRBJ2-5|few
TGTGCCAGCAGTTCGGGACTAGCCACCCAAGAGACCCAGTACTTC
CASSSGLATQETQYF
>TRBV10-1|NA|TRBJ2-2|NA
TGCGCCAGCAGTACCAGGTTGCCGAACACCGGGGAGCTGTTTTTT
CASSTRLPNTGELFF
>TRBV4-2|NA|TRBJ1-2|NA
TGTGCCAGCAGCGTTTGGCCCACAGCCAACTATGGCTACACCTTC
CASSVWPTANYGYTF
>TRBV28|NA|TRBJ1-5|few
TGTGCCAGCAGTTTCGCAGGGGCCTTCAATCAGCCCCAGCATTTT
CASSFAGAFNQPQHF
>TRBV5-1|NA|TRBJ2-5|few
TGCGCCAGCAGCTTGGCAGTGGATTATAGTGATCAAGAGACCCAGTACTTC
CASSLAVDYSDQETQYF
>TRBV4-2|NA|TRBJ1-2|once
TGTGCCAGCAGCCAAGAAAGCGCCGCTGTCTATGGCTACACCTTC
CASSQESAAVYGYTF
>TRBV6-4|NA|TRBJ2-1|few
TGTGCCAGCAGTGAAATAGCGCAAGGGTCCAATGAGCAGTTCTTC
CASSEIAQGSNEQFF
>TRBV7-2|TRBD2|TRBJ2-5|NA
TGTGCCAGCAGCCCGGTAGCGGGGGGGCCGGGGACCCAGTACTTC
CASSPVAGGPGTQYF
>TRBV23-1|TRBD1|TRBJ1-2|NA
TGCGCCAGCAGTCAGAACAGGGGGGCCCTGGGAGGCTACACCTTC
CASSQNRGALGGYTF
>TRBV7-2|NA|TRBJ2-3|few
TGTGCCAGCAACTTCGGCCTGGGAGGACCAGATACGCAGTATTTT
CASNFGLGGPDTQYF
>TRBV28|NA|TRBJ2-3|few
TGTGCCAGCAGTTTTGTAATAGCGCGAGATACGCAGTATTTT
CASSFVIARDTQYF
>TRBV28|TRBD2|TRBJ2-7|NA
TGTGCCAGCAGTCTTAGCGGGAGGGTCACCTACGAGCAGTACTTC
CASSLSGRVTYEQYF
>TRBV5-4|NA|TRBJ1-2|medium-sized
TGTGCCAGCAGCTTGGCCGGGGACATGGGAGACGGCTACACCTTC
CASSLAGDMGDGYTF
>TRBV21-1|NA|TRBJ2-7|NA
TGTGCCAGCAGCGTGGACAGGGGGCCTCACGAGCAGTACTTC
CASSVDRGPHEQYF
>TRBV6-6|TRBD2|TRBJ2-1|NA
TGTGCCAGCAGATCAGCGGGGGGGCCAAAGGATGAGCAGTTCTTC
CASRSAGGPKDEQFF
>TRBV7-9|NA|TRBJ1-1|NA
TGTGCCAGCAGCTTAGACAGGAACACTGAAGCTTTCTTT
CASSLDRNTEAFF
>TRBV4-1|TRBD2|TRBJ2-5|NA
TGCGCCAGCAGCCAAGATCGGCTAGCGGGCAACCTCTGGACGGGAGAGACCCAGTACTTC
CASSQDRLAGNLWTGETQYF
>TRBV6-6|NA|TRBJ1-2|NA
TGTGCCACCGTGACCGAAGTGAACTATGGCTACACCTTC
CATVTEVNYGYTF
>TRBV5-6|NA|TRBJ1-5|NA
TGTGCCAGCAGCCGAGGTAGGCAGCCCCAGCATTTT
CASSRGRQPQHF
>TRBV13|NA|TRBJ2-3|NA
TGTGCCAGCAGCGCGGGACAGGGTTCTAGCGGGAGAGCAGATACGCAGTATTTT
CASSAGQGSSGRADTQYF
>TRBV19|TRBD1|TRBJ1-3|NA
TGTGCCAGTAGTTCTCCGGGACAGGCCAGCTCTGGAAACACCATATATTTT
CASSSPGQASSGNTIYF
>TRBV5-5|TRBD2|TRBJ2-3|NA
TGTGCCAGCAGAAGTAGCGGGGGTACAGATACGCAGTATTTT
CASRSSGGTDTQYF
>TRBV2|NA|TRBJ1-6|NA
TGTGCCAGCAGTGCAGAACCCCAGGGTAATTCACCCCTCCACTTT
CASSAEPQGNSPLHF
>TRBV28|TRBD2|TRBJ2-1|NA
TGTGCCAGCAGCTTAGCGGGAGGCTCCTACAATGAGCAGTTCTTC
CASSLAGGSYNEQFF
>TRBV19|NA|TRBJ1-3|NA
TGTGCCAGTAGTATCGCCGGAGGTGCTGGAAACACCATATATTTT
CASSIAGGAGNTIYF
>TRBV10-3|TRBD2|TRBJ2-1|NA
TGTGCCATCACCTCGGGTGGACTAGCGGGGCTTACGGGGGAGGATGAGCAGTTCTTC
CAITSGGLAGLTGEDEQFF
>TRBV11-2|NA|TRBJ2-1|NA
TGTGCCAGCAGCGAATTAGGTGGCGGCTCCTACAATGAGCAGTTCTTC
CASSELGGGSYNEQFF
>TRBV7-9|TRBD2|TRBJ2-5|NA
TGTGCCAGCAGCTTAGGCGGGGGGGCCCAGTACTTC
CASSLGGGAQYF
>TRBV2|NA|TRBJ2-7|NA
TGTGCCAGCAGTCGTGCCGGGGCCCAGATTGAGCAGTACTTC
CASSRAGAQIEQYF
>TRBV18|TRBD1|TRBJ1-1|NA
TGTGCCAGCTCACGAGGGGACAGGGGCACTGAAGCTTTCTTT
CASSRGDRGTEAFF
>TRBV7-9|NA|TRBJ2-2|NA
TGTGCCAGCAGAGGGTCTATTGCGACCGGGGAGCTGTTTTTT
CASRGSIATGELFF
>TRBV28|NA|TRBJ1-5|NA
TGTGCCAGCAGGATCTTGACGGCAGGCAATCAGCCCCAGCATTTT
CASRILTAGNQPQHF
>TRBV6-1|TRBD1|TRBJ1-1|medium-sized
TGTGCCAGCAGTGAACGGACAGGGCTGAACACTGAAGCTTTCTTT
CASSERTGLNTEAFF
>TRBV7-7|TRBD1|TRBJ1-1|NA
TGTGCTAGCAGCTTAACAGGGGGGGTGACTGAAGCTTTCTTT
CASSLTGGVTEAFF
>TRBV2|TRBD2|TRBJ2-3|NA
TGTGCCGGAAGGACTAGCGGCCTCACAGATACGCAGTATTTT
CAGRTSGLTDTQYF
>TRBV20-1|NA|TRBJ2-1|NA
TGCAGTGCTACGCAGTACAATGAGCAGTTCTTC
CSATQYNEQFF
>TRBV19|NA|TRBJ2-2|NA
TGTGCCAGTACGGAAGGGAACACCGGGGAGCTGTTTTTT
CASTEGNTGELFF
>TRBV27|NA|TRBJ2-3|NA
TGTGCCAGCAGTTCGACGGTCCATACGCAGTATTTT
CASSSTVHTQYF
>TRBV7-2|TRBD2|TRBJ2-1|NA
TGTGCCAGCAGCTTAGAATGGGCGGGGGGCCCGGGGAATGAGCAGTTCTTC
CASSLEWAGGPGNEQFF